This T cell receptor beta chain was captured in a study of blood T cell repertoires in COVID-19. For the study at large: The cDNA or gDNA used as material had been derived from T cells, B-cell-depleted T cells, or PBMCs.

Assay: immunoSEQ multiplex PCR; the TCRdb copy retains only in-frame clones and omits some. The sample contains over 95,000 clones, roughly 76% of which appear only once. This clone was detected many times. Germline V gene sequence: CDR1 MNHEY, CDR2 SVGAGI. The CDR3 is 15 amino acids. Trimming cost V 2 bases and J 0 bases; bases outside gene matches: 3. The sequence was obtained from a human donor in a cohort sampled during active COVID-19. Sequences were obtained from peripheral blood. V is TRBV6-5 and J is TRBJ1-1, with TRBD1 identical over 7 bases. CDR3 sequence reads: CASSYGGQLNTEAFF. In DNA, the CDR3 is TGTGCCAGCAGTTACGGGGGACAGCTGAACACTGAAGCTTTCTTT.